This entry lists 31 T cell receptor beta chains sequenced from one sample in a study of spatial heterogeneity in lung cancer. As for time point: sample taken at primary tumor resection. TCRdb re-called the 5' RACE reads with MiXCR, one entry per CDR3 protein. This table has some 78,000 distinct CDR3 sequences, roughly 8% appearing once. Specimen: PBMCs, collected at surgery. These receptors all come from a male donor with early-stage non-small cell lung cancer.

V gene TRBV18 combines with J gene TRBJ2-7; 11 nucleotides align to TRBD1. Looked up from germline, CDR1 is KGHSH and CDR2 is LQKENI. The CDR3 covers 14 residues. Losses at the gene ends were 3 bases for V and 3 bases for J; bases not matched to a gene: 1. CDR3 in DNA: TGTGCCAGCTCACCCGGGACAGGGGGCTACGAGCAGTACTTC. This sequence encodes CASSPGTGGYEQYF.

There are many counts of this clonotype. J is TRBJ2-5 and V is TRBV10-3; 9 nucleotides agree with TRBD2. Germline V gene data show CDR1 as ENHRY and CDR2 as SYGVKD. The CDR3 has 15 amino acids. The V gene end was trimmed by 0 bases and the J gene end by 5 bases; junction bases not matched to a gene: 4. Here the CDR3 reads CAISESWTSVETQYF. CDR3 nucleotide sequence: TGTGCCATCAGTGAGTCCTGGACTAGCGTTGAGACCCAGTACTTC.

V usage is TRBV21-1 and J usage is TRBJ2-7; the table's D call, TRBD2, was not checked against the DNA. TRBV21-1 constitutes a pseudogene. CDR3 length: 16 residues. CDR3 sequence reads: CASSKKGRLNSYEQYF. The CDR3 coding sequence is TGTGCCAGCAGCAAAAAGGGACGGCTAAACTCCTACGAGCAGTACTTC.

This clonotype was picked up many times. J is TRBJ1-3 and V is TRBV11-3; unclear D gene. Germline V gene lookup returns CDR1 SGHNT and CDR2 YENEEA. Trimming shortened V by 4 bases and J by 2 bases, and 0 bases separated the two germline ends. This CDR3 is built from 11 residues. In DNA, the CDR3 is TGTGCCAGCAGCTCTGGAAACACCATATATTTT. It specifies CASSSGNTIYF.

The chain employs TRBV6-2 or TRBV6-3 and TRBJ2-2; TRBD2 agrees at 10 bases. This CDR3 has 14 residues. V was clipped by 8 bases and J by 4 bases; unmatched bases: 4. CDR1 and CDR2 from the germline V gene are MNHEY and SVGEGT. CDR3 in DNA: TGTGCCAGCCGCCTAGCGGGAGTCACCGGGGAGCTGTTTTTT. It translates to CASRLAGVTGELFF.

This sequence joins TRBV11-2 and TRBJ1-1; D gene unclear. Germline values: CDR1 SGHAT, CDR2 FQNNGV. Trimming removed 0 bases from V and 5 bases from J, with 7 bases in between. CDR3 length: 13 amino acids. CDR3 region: CASSLEEWTEAFF. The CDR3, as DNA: TGTGCCAGCAGCTTAGAGGAGTGGACTGAAGCTTTCTTT. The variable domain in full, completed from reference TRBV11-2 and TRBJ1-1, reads EAGVAQSPRYKIIEKRQSVAFWCNPISGHATLYWYQQILGQGPKLLIQFQNNGVVDDSQLPKDRFSAERLKGVDSTLKIQPAKLEDSAVYLCASSLEEWTEAFFGQGTRLTVV.

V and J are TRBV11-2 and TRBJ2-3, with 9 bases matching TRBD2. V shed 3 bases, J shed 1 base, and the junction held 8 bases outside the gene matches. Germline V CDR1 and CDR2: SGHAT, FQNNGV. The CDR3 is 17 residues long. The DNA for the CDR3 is TGTGCCAGCAGCTTCCCCGTTAGCGGGAGAGGCACAGATACGCAGTATTTT. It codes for CASSFPVSGRGTDTQYF.

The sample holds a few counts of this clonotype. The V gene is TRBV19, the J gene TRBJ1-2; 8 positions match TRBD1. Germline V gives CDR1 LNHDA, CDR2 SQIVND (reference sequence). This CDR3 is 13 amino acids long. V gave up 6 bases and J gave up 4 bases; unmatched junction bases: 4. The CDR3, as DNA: TGTGCCAGTAGGTCGGACAGGGCCTATGGCTACACCTTC. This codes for CASRSDRAYGYTF.

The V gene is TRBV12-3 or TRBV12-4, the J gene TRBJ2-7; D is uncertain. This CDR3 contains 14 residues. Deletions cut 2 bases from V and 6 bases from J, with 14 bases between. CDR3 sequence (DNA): TGTGCCAGCAGTTTATCCAGTAGGATCGGCGAGCAGTACTTC. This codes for CASSLSSRIGEQYF.

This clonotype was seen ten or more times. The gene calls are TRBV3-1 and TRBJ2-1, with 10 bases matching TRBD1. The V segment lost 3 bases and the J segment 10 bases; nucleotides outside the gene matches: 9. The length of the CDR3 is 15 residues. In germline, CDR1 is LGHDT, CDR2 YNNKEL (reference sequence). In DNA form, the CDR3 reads TGTGCCAGCAGCCACAGGGACAGGGGAATCAGGGAGCAGTTCTTC. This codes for CASSHRDRGIREQFF.

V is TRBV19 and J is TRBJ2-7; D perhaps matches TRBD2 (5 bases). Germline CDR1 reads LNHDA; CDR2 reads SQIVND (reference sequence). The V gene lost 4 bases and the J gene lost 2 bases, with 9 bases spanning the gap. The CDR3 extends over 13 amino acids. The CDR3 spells CASSSGPPYEQYF. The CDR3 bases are TGTGCCAGTAGTAGCGGGCCCCCCTACGAGCAGTACTTC. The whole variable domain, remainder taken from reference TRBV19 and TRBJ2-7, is DGGITQSPKYLFRKEGQNVTLSCEQNLNHDAMYWYRQDPGQGLRLIYYSQIVNDFQKGDIAEGYSVSREKKESFPLTVTSAQKNPTAFYLCASSSGPPYEQYFGPGTRLTVT.

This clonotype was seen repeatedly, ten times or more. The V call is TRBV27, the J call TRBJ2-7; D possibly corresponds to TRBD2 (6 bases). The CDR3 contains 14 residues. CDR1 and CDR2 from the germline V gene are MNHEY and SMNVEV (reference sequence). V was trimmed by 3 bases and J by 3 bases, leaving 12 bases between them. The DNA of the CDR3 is TGTGCCAGCAGTTTTCGGAGGGGTTTCTACGAGCAGTACTTC. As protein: CASSFRRGFYEQYF.

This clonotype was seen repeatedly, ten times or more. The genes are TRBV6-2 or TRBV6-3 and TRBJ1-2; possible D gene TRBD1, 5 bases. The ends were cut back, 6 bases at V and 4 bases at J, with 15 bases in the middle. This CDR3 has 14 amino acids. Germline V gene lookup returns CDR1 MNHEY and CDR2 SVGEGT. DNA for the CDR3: TGTGCCAGCAGGCTTACGACAGAGTTCTATGGCTACACCTTC. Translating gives CASRLTTEFYGYTF.

The CDR3 protein is CASSVGDPYEQYF. The CDR3 nucleotides are TGTGCCAGCAGCGTTGGGGACCCCTACGAGCAGTACTTC. The genes are TRBV9 and TRBJ2-7, with D perhaps assigned TRBD1 or TRBD2 (5 bases each). The CDR3 covers 13 residues. Germline CDR1 and CDR2: SGDLS and YYNGEE. V lost 2 bases and J lost 2, with 8 bases in between.

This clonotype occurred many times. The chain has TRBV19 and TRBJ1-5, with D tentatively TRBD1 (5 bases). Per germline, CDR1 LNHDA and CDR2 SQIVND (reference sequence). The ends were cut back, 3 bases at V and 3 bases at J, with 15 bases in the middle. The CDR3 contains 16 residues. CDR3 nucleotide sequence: TGTGCCAGTAGTATCCCGTCAGGGTCTTACAATCAGCCCCAGCATTTT. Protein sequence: CASSIPSGSYNQPQHF.

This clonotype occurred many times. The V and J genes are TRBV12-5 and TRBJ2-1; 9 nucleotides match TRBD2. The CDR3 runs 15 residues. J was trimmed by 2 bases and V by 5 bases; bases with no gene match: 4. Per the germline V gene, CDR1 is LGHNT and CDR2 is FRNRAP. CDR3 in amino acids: CASGPLAGAYNEQFF. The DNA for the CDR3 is TGTGCTAGTGGTCCACTAGCGGGCGCCTACAATGAGCAGTTCTTC. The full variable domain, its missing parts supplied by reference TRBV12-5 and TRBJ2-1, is DARVTQTPRHKVTEMGQEVTMRCQPILGHNTVFWYRQTMMQGLELLAYFRNRAPLDDSGMPKDRFSAEMPDATLATLKIQPSEPRDSAVYFCASGPLAGAYNEQFFGPGTRLTVL.

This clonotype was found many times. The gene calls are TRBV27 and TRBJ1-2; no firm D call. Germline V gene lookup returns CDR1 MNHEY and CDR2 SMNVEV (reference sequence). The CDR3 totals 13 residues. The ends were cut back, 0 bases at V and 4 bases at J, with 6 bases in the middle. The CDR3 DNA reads TGTGCCAGCAGTTTATCGGCCATCTATGGCTACACCTTC. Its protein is CASSLSAIYGYTF.

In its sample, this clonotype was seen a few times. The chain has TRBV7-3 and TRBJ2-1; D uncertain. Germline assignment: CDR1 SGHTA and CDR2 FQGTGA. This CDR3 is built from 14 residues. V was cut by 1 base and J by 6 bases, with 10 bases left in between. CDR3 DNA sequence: TGTGCCAGCAGCTTAAGACCCGAAGGCAATGAGCAGTTCTTC. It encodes CASSLRPEGNEQFF.

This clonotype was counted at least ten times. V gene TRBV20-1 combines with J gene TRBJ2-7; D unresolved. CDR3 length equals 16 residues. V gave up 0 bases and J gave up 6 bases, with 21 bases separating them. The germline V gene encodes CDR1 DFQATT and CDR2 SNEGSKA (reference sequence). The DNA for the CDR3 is TGCAGTGCTAGAGATCTTCGGGCAGTTAGGGCGAGCGAGCAGTACTTC. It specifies CSARDLRAVRASEQYF.

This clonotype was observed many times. The CDR3 sequence: CASSLGMPNQPQHF. CDR3 coding DNA: TGTGCCAGCAGTTTAGGGATGCCTAATCAGCCCCAGCATTTT. The gene calls are TRBV27 and TRBJ1-5; D is unclear. The V end lost 2 bases, the J end lost 4 bases, and 9 bases lay between the germline ends. CDR1 and CDR2 (germline): MNHEY, SMNVEV (reference sequence). This CDR3 region has 14 residues.

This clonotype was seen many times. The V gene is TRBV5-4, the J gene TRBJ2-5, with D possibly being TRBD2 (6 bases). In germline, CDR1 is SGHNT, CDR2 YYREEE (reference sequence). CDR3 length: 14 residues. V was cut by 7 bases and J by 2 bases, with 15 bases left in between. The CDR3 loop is CASSPGLLQETQYF. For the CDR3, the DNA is TGTGCCAGCTCGCCGGGACTCTTACAAGAGACCCAGTACTTC.

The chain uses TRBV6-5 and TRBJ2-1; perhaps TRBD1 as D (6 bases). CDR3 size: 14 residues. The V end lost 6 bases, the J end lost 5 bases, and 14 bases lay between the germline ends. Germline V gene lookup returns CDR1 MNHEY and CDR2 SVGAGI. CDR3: CASRPGTTHNEQFF. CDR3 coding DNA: TGTGCCAGCAGACCCGGGACAACTCACAATGAGCAGTTCTTC.

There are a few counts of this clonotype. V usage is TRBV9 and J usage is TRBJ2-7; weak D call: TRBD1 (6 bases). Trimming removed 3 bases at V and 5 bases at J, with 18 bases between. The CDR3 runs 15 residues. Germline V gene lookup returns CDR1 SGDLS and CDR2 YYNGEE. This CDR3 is CASSGTISRGDEQYF. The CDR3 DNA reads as TGTGCCAGCAGCGGTACTATCTCCAGGGGAGACGAGCAGTACTTC.

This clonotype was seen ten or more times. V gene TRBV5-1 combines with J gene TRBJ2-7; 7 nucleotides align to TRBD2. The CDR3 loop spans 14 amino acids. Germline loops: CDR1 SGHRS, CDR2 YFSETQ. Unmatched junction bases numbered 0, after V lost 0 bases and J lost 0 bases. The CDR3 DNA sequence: TGCGCCAGCAGCTTGGCTAGCGGCTCCTACGAGCAGTACTTC. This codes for CASSLASGSYEQYF.

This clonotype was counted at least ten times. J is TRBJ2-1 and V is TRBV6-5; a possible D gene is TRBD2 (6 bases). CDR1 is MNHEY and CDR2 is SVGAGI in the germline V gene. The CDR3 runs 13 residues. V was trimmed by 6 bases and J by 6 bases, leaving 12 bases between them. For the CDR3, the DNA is TGTGCCAGCAGGAACCGGGACTTCAATGAGCAGTTCTTC. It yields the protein CASRNRDFNEQFF.

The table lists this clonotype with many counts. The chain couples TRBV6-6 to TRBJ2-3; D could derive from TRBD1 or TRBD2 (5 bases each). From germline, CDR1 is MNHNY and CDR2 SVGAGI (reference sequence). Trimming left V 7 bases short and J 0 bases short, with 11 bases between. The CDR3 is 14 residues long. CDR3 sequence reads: CASKVGGSTDTQYF. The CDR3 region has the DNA TGTGCCAGCAAAGTTGGGGGTAGCACAGATACGCAGTATTTT.

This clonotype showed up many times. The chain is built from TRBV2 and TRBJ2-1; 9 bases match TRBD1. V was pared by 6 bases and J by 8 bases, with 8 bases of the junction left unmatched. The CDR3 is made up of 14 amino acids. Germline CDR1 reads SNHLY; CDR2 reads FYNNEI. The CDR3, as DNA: TGTGCCAGCAGCCTCGGACAGGGGTACGATGAGCAGTTCTTC. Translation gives CASSLGQGYDEQFF.

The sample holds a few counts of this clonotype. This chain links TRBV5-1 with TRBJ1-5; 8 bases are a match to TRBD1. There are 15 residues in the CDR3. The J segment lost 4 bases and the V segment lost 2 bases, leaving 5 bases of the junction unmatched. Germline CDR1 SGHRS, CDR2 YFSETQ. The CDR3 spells CASSLLGQGNQPQHF. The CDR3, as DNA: TGCGCCAGCAGCTTACTCGGACAGGGTAATCAGCCCCAGCATTTT.

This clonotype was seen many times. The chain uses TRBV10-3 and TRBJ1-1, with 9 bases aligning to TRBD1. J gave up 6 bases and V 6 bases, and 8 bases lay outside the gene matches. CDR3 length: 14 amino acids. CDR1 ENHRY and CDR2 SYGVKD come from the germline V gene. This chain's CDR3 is CAISRPGTGSEAFF. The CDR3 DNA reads TGTGCCATCAGCCGTCCCGGGACAGGGTCTGAAGCTTTCTTT.

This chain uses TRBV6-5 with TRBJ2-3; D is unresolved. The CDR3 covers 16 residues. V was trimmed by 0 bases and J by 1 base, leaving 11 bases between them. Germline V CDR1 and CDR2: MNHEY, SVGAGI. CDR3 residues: CASSYSSSTGTDTQYF. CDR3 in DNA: TGTGCCAGCAGTTACTCGAGTTCTACAGGCACAGATACGCAGTATTTT.

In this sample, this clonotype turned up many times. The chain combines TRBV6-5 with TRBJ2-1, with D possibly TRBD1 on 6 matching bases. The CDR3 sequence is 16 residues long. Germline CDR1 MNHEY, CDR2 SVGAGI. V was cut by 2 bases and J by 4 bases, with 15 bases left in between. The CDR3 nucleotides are TGTGCCAGCAGTTACCTGCCGACAGGTAGTTACAATGAGCAGTTCTTC. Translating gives CASSYLPTGSYNEQFF.